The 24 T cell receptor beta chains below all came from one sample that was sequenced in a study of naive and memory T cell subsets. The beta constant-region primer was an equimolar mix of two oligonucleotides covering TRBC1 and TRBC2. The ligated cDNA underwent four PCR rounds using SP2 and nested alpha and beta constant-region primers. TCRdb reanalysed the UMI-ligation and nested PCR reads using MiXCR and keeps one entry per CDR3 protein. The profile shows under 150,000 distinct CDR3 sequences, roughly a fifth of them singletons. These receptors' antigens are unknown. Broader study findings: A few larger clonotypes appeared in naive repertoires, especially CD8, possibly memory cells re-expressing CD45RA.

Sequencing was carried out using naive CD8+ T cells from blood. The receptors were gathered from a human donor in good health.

The CDR3: CASATGGRAGELFF. The CDR3 nucleotides are TGTGCCAGCGCCACAGGGGGCCGAGCAGGCGAGCTGTTTTTT. The genes are TRBV2 and TRBJ2-2; 9 bases are a match to TRBD1. The CDR3 spans 14 residues. The germline CDR1 and CDR2 sequences are SNHLY and FYNNEI. V lost 8 bases, J lost 11 bases, and 12 bases stayed unmatched. The full variable domain, in which reference TRBV2 and TRBJ2-2 provide the parts outside the CDR3, is EPEVTQTPSHQVTQMGQEVILRCVPISNHLYFYWYRQILGQKVEFLVSFYNNEISEKSEIFDDQFSVERPDGSNFTLKIRSTKLEDSAMYFCASATGGRAGELFFGEGSRLTVL.

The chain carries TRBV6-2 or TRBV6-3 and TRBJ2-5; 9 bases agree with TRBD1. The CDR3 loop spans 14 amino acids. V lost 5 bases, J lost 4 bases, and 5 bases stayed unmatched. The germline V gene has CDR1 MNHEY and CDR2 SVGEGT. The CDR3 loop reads CASSIPDRGETQYF. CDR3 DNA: TGTGCCAGCAGTATCCCGGACAGGGGAGAGACCCAGTACTTC.

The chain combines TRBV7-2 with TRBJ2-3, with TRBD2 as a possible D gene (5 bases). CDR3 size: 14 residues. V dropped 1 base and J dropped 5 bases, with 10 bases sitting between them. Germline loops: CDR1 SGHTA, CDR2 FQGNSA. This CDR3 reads CASSLVRAKDTQYF. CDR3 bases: TGTGCCAGCAGCTTAGTGCGGGCAAAAGATACGCAGTATTTT.

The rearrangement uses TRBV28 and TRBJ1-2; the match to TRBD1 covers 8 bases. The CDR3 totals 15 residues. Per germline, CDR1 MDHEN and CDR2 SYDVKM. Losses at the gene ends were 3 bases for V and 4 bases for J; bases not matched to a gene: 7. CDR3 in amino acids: CASSFQGAMSYGYTF. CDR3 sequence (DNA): TGTGCCAGCAGTTTCCAGGGGGCCATGAGCTATGGCTACACCTTC.

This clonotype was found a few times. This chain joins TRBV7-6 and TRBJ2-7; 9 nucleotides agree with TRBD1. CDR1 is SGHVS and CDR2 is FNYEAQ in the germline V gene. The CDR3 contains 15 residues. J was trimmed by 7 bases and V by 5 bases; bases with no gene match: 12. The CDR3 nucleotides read TGTGCCAGCAGCCCCCCGGGACAGGGTTCGAGGGAGCAGTACTTC. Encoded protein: CASSPPGQGSREQYF.

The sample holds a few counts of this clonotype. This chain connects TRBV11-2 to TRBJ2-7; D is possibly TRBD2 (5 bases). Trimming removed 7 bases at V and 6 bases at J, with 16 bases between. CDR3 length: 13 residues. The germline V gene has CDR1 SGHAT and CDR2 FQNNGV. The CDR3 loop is CASTPEVGVEQYF. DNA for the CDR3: TGTGCCAGCACCCCAGAAGTCGGGGTCGAGCAGTACTTC.

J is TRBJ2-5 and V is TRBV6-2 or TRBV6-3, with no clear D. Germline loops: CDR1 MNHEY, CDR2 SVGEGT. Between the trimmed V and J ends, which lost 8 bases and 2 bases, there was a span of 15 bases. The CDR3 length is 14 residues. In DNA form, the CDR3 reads TGTGCCAGCGAGCATGAGGACCTACAAGAGACCCAGTACTTC. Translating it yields CASEHEDLQETQYF.

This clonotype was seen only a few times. CDR3 amino acids: CASSTWTGDDTEAFF. CDR3 DNA: TGTGCCAGCAGTACGTGGACAGGGGATGACACTGAAGCTTTCTTT. The chain combines TRBV6-6 with TRBJ1-1; TRBD1 matches at 9 bases. The CDR3 spans 15 residues. V dropped 5 bases and J dropped 3; count of bases not matched to a gene: 7. The germline V gene encodes CDR1 MNHNY and CDR2 SVGAGI (reference sequence).

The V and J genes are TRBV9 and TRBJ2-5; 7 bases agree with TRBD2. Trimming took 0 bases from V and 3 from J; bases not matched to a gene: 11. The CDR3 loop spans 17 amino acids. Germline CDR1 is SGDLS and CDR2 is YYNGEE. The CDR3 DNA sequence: TGTGCCAGCAGCGTAGAGGGAGGCGGGAGCTTGGAAGAGACCCAGTACTTC. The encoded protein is CASSVEGGGSLEETQYF.

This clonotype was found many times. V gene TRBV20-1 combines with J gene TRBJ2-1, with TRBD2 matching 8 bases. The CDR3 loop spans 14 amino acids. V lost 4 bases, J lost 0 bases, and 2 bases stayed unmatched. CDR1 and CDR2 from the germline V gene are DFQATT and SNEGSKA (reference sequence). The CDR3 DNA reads TGCAGTGCTATAAGCGGGAGCTCCTACAATGAGCAGTTCTTC. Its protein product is CSAISGSSYNEQFF.

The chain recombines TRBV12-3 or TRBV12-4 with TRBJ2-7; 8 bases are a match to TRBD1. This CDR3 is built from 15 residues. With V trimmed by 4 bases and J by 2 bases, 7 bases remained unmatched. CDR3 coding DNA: TGTGCCAGCAGTTCATCCACAGGGGGAGCCTACGAGCAGTACTTC. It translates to CASSSSTGGAYEQYF.

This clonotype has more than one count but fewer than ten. For the CDR3, the DNA is TGCAGCGTTGAGATATGGGCAGCGGGAACTGGGGCCAACGTCCTGACTTTC. As protein: CSVEIWAAGTGANVLTF. The rearrangement links TRBV29-1 to TRBJ2-6; TRBD2 aligns across 7 bases. Looked up from germline, CDR1 is SQVTM and CDR2 is ANQGSEA. The CDR3 has 17 residues. Germline trimming cut 3 bases from V and 2 bases from J; bases unmatched to any gene: 10.

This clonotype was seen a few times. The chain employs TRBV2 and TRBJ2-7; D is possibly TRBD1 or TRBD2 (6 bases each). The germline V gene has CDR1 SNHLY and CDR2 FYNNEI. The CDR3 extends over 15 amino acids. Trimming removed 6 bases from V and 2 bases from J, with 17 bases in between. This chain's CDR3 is CASSNARGTTYEQYF. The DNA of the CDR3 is TGTGCCAGCAGCAACGCTCGCGGGACAACCTACGAGCAGTACTTC.

The CDR3 here is CASSFHPDRGSDEQYF. CDR3 DNA: TGTGCCAGCAGCTTCCACCCGGACAGGGGGTCTGACGAGCAGTACTTC. V and J are TRBV7-9 and TRBJ2-7; TRBD1 matches 10 bases. The CDR3 contains 16 residues. Trimming cost V 3 bases and J 5 bases; bases outside gene matches: 10. Per germline, CDR1 SEHNR and CDR2 FQNEAQ (reference sequence).

This CDR3 reads CASTNQNRVLAPYEQYF. CDR3 nucleotides: TGTGCCAGCACCAACCAGAACAGGGTTTTAGCCCCCTACGAGCAGTACTTC. J is TRBJ2-7 and V is TRBV5-5, with TRBD1 as a possible D gene (6 bases). The CDR3 is made up of 17 amino acids. Per germline, CDR1 SGHKS and CDR2 YYEKEE (reference sequence). With 6 bases removed from V and 2 bases from J, the gap between germline ends came to 24 bases.

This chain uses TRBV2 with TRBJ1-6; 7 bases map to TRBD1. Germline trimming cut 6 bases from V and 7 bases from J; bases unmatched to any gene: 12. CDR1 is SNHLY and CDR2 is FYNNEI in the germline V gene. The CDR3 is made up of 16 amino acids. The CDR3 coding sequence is TGTGCCAGCAGCGCAGGGACAGCCTCCATAAATTCACCCCTCCACTTT. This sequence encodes CASSAGTASINSPLHF.

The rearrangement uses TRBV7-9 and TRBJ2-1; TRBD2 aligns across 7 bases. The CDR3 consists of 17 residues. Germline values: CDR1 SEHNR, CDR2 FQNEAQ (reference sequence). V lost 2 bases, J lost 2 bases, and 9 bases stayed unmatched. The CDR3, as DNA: TGTGCCAGCAGCTTAAAAGGCTGGGACTACCCCTACAATGAGCAGTTCTTC. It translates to CASSLKGWDYPYNEQFF. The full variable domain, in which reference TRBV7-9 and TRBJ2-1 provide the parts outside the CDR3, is DTGVSQNPRHKITKRGQNVTFRCDPISEHNRLYWYRQTLGQGPEFLTYFQNEAQLEKSRLLSDRFSAERPKGSFSTLEIQRTEQGDSAMYLCASSLKGWDYPYNEQFFGPGTRLTVL.

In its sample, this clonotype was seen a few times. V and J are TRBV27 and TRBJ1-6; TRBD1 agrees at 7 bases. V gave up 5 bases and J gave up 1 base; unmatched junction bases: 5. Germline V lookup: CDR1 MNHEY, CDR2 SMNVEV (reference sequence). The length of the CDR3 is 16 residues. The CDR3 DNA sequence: TGTGCCAGCAGTCCCCAGACAGGGTCCTATAATTCACCCCTCCACTTT. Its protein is CASSPQTGSYNSPLHF.

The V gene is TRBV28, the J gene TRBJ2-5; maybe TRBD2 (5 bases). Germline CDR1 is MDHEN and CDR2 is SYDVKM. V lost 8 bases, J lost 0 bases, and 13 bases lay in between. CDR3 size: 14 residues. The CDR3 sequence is CASSGITYQETQYF. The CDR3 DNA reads TGTGCCAGCTCGGGGATCACGTACCAAGAGACCCAGTACTTC.

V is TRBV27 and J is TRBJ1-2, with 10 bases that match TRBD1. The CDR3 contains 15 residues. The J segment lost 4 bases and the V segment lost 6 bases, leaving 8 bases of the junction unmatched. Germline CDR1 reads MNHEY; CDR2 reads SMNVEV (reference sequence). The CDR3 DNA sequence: TGTGCCAGCAGGACTACGACAGGGGGCATCTATGGCTACACCTTC. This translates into CASRTTTGGIYGYTF.

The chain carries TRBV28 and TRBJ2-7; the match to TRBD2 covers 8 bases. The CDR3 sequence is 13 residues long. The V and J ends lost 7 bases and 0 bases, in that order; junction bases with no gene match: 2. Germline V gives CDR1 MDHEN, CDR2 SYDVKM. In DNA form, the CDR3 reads TGTGCCAGCAAGGGGACTAGCTCCTACGAGCAGTACTTC. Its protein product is CASKGTSSYEQYF.

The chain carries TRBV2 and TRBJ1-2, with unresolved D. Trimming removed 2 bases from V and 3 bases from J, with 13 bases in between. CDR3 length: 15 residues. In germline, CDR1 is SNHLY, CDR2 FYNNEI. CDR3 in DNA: TGTGCCAGCAGTGAAATTAAAAGCAGCTACTATGGCTACACCTTC. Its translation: CASSEIKSSYYGYTF.

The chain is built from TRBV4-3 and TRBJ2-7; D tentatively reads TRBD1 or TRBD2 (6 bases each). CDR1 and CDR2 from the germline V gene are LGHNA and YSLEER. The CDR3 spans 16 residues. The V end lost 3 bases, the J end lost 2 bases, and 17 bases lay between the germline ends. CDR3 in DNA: TGCGCCAGCAGCCAGGGGAGGACGGACAGTGCCTACGAGCAGTACTTC. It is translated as CASSQGRTDSAYEQYF.

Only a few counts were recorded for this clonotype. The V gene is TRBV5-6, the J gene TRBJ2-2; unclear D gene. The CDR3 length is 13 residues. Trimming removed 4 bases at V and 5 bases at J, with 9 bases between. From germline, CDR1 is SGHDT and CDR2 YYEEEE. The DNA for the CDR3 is TGTGCCAGCAGCCAACTCCCGACCGGGGAGCTGTTTTTT. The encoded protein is CASSQLPTGELFF.